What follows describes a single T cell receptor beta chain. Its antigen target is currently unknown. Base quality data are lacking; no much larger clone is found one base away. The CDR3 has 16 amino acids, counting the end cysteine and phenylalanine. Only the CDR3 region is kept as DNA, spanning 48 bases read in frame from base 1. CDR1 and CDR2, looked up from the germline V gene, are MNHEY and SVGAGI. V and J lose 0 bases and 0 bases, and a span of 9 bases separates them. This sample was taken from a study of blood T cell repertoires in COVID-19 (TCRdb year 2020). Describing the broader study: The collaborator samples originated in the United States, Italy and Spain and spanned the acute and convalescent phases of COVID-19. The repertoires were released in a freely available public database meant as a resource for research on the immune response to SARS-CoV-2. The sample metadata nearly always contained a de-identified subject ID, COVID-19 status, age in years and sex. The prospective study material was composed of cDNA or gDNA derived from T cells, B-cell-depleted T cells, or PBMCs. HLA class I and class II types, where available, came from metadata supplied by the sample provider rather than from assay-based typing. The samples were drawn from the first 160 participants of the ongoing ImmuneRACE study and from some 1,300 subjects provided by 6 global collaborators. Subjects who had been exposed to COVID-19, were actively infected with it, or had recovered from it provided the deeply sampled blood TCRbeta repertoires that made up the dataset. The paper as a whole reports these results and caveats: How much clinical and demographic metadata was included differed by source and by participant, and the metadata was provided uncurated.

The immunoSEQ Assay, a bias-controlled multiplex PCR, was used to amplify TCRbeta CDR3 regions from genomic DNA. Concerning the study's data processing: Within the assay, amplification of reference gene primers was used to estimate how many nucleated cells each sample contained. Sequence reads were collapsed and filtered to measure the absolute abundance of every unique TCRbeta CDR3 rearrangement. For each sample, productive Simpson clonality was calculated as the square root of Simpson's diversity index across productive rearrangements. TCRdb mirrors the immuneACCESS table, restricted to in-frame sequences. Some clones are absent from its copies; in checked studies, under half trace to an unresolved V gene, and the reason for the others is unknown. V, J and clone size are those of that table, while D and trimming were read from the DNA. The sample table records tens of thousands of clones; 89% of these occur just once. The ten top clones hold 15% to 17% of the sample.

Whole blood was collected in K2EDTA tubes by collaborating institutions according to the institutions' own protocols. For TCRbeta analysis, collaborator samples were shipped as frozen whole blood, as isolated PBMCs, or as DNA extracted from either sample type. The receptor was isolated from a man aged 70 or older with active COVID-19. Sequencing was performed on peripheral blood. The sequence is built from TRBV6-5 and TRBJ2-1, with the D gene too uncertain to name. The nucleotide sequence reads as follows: TGTGCCAGCAGTTACTCGATCGATAGCTCCTACAATGAGCAGTTCTTC. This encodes CASSYSIDSSYNEQFF.